The clone carrying this T cell receptor beta chain was seen a handful of times. The sample originates from a study of T-cell memory formation after mild COVID-19. V shed 10 bases and J 5 bases; nucleotides not matched to a gene: 7. This CDR3 is 13 amino acids long. From 5'RACE with constant-segment primers came TCR alpha and TCR beta cDNA libraries that carried sample barcodes and UMIs. TCRdb fed the 5' RACE reads into MiXCR, producing one record per CDR3 protein. The sample lists more than 100,000 distinct CDR3 sequences, about 15% occurring once. This clonotype was sampled from a man aged 18 to 30 who had mild COVID-19 (a few samples of this study predate the infection). Cell type and time point are not known. This chain uses TRBV12-3 or TRBV12-4 with TRBJ1-2, with 10 bases aligning to TRBD1. The sample consisted of PBMCs or a T cell subset sorted from them (not recorded which). This CDR3 reads CATRSGQGYGYTF. CDR3 DNA sequence: TGTGCCACCAGATCGGGACAGGGGTATGGCTACACCTTC.